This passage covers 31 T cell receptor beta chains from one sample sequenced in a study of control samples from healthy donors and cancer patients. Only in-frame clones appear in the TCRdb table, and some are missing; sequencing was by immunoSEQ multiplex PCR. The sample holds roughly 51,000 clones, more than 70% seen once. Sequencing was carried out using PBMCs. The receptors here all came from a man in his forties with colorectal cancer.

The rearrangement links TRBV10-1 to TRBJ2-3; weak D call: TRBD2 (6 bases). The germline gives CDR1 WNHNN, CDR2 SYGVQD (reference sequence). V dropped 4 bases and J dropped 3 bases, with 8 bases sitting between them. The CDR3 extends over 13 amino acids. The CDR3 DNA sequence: TGCGCCAGCAGTGTAGCGGTGACAGATACGCAGTATTTT. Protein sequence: CASSVAVTDTQYF.

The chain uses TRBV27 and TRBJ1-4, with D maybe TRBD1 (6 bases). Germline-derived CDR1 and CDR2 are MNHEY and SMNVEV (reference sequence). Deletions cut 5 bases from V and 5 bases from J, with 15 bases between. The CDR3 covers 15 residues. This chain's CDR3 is CASSARGRPNEKLFF. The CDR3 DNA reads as TGTGCCAGCAGTGCCAGGGGACGCCCCAATGAAAAACTGTTTTTT.

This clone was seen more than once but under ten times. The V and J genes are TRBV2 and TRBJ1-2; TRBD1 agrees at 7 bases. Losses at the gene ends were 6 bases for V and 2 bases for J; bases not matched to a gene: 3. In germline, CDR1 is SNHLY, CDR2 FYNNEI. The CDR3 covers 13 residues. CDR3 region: CASSVDRNYGYTF. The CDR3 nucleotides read TGTGCCAGCAGCGTGGACAGGAACTATGGCTACACCTTC.

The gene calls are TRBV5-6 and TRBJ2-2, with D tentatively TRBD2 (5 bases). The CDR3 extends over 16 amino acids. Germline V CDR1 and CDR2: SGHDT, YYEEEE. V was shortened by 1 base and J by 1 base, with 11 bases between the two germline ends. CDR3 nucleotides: TGTGCCAGCAGCTTGCGGAGCGGAGTGAACACCGGGGAGCTGTTTTTT. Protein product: CASSLRSGVNTGELFF.

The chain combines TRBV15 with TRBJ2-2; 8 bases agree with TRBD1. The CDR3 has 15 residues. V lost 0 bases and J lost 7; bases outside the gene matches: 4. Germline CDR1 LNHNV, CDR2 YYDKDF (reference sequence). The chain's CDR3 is CATSRDRGQNGELFF. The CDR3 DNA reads TGTGCCACCAGCAGAGACAGGGGGCAGAACGGGGAGCTGTTTTTT.

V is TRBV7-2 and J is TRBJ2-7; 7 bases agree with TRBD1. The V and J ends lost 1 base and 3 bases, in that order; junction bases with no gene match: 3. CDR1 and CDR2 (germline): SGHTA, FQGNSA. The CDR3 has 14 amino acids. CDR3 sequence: CASSLVTGDYEQYF. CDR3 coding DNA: TGTGCCAGCAGCTTAGTAACAGGGGACTACGAGCAGTACTTC.

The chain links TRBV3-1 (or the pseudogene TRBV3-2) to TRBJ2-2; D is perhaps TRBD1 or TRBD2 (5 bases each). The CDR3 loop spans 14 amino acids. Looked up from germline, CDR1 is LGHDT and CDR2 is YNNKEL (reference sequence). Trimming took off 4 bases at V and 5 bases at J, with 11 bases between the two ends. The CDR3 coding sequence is TGTGCCAGCAGCCCTCGGGGCGGAACCGGGGAGCTGTTTTTT. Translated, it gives CASSPRGGTGELFF.

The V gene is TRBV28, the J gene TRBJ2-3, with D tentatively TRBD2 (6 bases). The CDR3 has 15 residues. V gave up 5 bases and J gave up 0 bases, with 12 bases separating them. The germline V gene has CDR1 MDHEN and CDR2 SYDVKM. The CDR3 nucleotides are TGTGCCAGCAGTCGACTGGGGGGAAGCACAGATACGCAGTATTTT. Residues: CASSRLGGSTDTQYF.

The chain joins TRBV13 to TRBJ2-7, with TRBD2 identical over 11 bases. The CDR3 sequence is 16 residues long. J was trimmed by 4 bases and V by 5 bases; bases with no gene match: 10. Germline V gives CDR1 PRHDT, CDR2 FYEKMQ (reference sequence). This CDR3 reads CASSTFPSGRRYEQYF. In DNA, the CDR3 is TGTGCCAGCAGCACCTTTCCTAGCGGGAGGAGGTACGAGCAGTACTTC.

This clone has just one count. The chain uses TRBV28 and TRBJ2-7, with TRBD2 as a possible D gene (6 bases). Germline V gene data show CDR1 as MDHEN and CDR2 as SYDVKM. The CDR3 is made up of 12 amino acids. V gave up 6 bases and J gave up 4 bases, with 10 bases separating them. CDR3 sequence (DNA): TGTGCCAGCAGAACGGGAGTTTACGAGCAGTACTTC. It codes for CASRTGVYEQYF.

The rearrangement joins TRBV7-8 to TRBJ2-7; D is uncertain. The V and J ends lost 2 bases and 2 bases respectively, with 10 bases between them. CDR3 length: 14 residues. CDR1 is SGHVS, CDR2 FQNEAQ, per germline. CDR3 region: CASSLLGRTYEQYF. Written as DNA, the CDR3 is TGTGCCAGCAGCTTACTCGGCAGAACCTACGAGCAGTACTTC.

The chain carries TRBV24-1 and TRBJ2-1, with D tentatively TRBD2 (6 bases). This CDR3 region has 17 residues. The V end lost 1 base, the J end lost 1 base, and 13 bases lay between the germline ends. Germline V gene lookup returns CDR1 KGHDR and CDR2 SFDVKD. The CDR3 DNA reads TGTGCCACCAGTGATTTCGGGGACTTGAATTCCTACAATGAGCAGTTCTTC. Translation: CATSDFGDLNSYNEQFF.

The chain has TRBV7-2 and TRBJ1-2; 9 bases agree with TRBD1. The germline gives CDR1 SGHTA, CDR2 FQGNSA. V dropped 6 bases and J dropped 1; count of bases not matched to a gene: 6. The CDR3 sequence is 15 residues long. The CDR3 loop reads CASSTGQGYNYGYTF. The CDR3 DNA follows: TGTGCCAGCAGTACGGGACAGGGATATAACTATGGCTACACCTTC.

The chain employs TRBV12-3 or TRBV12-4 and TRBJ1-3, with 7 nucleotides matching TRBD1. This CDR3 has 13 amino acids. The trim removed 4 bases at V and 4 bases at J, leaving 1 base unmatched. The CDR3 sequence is CASSSGQGNTIYF. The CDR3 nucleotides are TGTGCCAGCAGTTCGGGACAGGGAAACACCATATATTTT.

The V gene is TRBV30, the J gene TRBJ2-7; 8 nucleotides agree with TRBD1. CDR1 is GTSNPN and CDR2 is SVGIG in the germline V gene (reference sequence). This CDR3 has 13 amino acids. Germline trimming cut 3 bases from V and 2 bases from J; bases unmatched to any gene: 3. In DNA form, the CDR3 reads TGTGCCTGGAGAGGGACAGGTACCTACGAGCAGTACTTC. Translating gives CAWRGTGTYEQYF.

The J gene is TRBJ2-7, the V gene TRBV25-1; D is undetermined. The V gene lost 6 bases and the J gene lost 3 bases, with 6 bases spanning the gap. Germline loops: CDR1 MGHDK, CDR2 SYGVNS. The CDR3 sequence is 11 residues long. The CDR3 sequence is CASRGFYEQYF. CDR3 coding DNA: TGTGCCAGCAGGGGTTTCTACGAGCAGTACTTC.

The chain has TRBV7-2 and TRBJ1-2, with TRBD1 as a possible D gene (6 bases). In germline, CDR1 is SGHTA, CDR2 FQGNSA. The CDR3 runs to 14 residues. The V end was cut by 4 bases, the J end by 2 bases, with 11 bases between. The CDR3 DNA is TGTGCCAGCAGCTCCCGGCAGGGGAACTATGGCTACACCTTC. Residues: CASSSRQGNYGYTF.

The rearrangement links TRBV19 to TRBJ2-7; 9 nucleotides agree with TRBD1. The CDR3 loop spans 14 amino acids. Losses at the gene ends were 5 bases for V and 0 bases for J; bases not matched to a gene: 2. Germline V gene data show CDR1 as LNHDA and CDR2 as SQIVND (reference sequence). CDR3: CASSQTGGSYEQYF. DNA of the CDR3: TGTGCCAGTAGTCAGACAGGGGGCTCCTACGAGCAGTACTTC.

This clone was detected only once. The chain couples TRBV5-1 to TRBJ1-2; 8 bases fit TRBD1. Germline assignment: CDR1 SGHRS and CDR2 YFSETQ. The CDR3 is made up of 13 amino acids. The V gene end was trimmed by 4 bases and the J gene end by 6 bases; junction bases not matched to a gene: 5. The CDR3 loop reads CASSLAGQDGYTF. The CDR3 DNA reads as TGCGCCAGCAGCCTAGCGGGACAGGATGGCTACACCTTC. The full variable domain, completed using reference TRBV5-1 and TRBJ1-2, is KAGVTQTPRYLIKTRGQQVTLSCSPISGHRSVSWYQQTPGQGLQFLFEYFSETQRNKGNFPGRFSGRQFSNSRSEMNVSTLELGDSALYLCASSLAGQDGYTFGSGTRLTVV.

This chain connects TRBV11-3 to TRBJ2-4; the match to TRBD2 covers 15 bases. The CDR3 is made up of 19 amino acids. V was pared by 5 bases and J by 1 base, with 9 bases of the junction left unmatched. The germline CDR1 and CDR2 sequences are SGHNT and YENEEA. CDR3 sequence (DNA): TGTGCCAGCAGCGTAGGACTAGCGGGAGGGCCGGGGGCCAAAAACATTCAGTACTTC. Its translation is CASSVGLAGGPGAKNIQYF.

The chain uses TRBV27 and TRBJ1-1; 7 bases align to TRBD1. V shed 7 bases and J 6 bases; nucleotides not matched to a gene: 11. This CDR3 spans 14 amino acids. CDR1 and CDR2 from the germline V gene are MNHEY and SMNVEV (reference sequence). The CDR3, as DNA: TGTGCCAGCACCAAAGGGGGCGGTTGGCCTGAAGCTTTCTTT. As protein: CASTKGGGWPEAFF.

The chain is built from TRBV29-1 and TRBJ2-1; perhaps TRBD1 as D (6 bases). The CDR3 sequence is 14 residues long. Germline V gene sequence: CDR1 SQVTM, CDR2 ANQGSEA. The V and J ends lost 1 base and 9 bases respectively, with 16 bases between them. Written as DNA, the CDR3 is TGCAGCGTTGAAGCCCCAGGGGATTGGGGTGAGCAGTTCTTC. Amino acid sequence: CSVEAPGDWGEQFF.

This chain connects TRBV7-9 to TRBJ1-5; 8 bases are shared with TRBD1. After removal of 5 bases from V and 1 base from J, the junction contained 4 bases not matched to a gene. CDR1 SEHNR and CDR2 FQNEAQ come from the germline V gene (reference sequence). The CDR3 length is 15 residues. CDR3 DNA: TGTGCCAGCAGCCCACAGGGGGAAAGCAATCAGCCCCAGCATTTT. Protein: CASSPQGESNQPQHF.

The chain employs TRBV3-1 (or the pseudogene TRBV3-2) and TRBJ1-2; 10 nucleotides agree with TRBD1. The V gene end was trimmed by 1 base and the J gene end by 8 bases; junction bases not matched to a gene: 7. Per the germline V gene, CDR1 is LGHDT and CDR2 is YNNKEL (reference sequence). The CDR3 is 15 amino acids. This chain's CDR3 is CASSQGAGQGYGYTF. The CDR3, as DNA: TGTGCCAGCAGCCAAGGAGCGGGACAGGGGTACGGCTACACCTTC.

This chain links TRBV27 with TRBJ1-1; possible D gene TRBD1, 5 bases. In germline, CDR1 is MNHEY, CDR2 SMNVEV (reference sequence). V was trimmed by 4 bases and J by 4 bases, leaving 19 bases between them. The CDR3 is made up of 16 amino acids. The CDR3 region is CASSSQGVGGFTEAFF. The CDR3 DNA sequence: TGTGCCAGCAGTTCCCAAGGGGTAGGAGGGTTCACTGAAGCTTTCTTT.

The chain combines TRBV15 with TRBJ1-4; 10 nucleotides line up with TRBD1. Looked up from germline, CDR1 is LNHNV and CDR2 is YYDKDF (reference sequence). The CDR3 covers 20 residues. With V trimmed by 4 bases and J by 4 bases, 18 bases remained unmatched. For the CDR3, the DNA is TGTGCCACCAGCATGGACTCTCTTCCGGGACAGGGGACCTTTAATGAAAAACTGTTTTTT. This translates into CATSMDSLPGQGTFNEKLFF.

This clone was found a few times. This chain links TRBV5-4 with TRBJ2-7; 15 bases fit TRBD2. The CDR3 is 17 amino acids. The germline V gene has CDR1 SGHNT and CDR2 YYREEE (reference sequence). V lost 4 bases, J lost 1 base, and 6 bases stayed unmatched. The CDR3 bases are TGTGCCAGCAGCGGGGGACTAGCGGGAGGAAAATCCTACGAGCAGTACTTC. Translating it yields CASSGGLAGGKSYEQYF. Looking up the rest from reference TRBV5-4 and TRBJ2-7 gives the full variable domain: ETGVTQSPTHLIKTRGQQVTLRCSSQSGHNTVSWYQQALGQGPQFIFQYYREEENGRGNFPPRFSGLQFPNYSSELNVNALELDDSALYLCASSGGLAGGKSYEQYFGPGTRLTVT.

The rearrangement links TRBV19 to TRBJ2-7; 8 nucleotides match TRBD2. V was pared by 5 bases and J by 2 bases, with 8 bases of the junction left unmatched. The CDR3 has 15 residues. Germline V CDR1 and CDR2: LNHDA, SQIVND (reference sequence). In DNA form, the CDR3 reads TGTGCCAGTAGTGTGGCGGGAGGCTATGCCTACGAGCAGTACTTC. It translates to CASSVAGGYAYEQYF.

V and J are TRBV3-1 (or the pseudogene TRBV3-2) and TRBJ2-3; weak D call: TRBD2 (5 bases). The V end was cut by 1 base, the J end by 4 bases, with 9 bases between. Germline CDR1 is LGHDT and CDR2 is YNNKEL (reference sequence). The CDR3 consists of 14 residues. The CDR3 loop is CASSQGSVADTQYF. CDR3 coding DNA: TGTGCCAGCAGCCAAGGTAGCGTGGCAGATACGCAGTATTTT.

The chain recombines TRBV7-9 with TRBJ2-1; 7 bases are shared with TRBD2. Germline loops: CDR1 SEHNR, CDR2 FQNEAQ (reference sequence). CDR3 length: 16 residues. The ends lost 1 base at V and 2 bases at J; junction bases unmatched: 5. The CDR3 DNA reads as TGTGCCAGCAGCTTAGAAGGCGGGGGTCCCTACAATGAGCAGTTCTTC. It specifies CASSLEGGGPYNEQFF.

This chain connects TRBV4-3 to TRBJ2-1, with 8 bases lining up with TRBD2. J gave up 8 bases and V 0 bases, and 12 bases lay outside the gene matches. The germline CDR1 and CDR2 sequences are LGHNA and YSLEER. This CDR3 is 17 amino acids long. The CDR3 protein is CASSQDFDGRAHYEQFF. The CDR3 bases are TGCGCCAGCAGCCAAGATTTTGACGGGAGGGCCCACTATGAGCAGTTCTTC.